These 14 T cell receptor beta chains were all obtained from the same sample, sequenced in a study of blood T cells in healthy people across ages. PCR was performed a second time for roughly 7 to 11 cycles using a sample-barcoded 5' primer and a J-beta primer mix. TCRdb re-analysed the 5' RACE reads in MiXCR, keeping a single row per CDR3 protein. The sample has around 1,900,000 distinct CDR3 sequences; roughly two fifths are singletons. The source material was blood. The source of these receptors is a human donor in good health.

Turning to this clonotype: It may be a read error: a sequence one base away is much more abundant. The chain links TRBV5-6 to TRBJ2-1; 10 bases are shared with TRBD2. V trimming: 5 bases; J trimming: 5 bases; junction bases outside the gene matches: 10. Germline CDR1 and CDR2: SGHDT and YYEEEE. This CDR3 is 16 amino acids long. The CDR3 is CASSILSGGADNEQFF. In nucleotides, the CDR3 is TGTGCCAGCAGTATCCTCAGCGGGGGGGCGGACAATGAGCAGTTCTTC.

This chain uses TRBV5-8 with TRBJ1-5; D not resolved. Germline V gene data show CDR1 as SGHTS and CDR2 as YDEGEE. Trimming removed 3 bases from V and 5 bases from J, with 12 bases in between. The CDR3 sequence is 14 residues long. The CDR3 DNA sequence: TGTGCCAGCAGCTCGGACGGAAGGTATCAGCCCCAGCATTTT. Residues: CASSSDGRYQPQHF.

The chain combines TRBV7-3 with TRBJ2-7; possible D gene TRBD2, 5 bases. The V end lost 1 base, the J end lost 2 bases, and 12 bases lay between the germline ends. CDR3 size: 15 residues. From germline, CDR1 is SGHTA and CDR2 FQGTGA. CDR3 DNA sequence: TGTGCCAGCAGCTTAAATCCAGGACTGGCCTACGAGCAGTACTTC. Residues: CASSLNPGLAYEQYF.

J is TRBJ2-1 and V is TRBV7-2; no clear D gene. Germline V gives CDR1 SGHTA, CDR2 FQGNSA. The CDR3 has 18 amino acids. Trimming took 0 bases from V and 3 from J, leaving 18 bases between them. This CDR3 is CASSLAGPARHFYNEQFF. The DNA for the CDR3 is TGTGCCAGCAGCTTAGCTGGCCCAGCTCGGCATTTCTACAATGAGCAGTTCTTC.

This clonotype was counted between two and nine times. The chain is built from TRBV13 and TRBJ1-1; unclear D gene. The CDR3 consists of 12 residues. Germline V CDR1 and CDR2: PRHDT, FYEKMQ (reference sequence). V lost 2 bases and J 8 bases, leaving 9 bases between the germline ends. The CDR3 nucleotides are TGTGCCAGCAGCTTAAGTAGGGCGGAAGCTTTCTTT. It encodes CASSLSRAEAFF.

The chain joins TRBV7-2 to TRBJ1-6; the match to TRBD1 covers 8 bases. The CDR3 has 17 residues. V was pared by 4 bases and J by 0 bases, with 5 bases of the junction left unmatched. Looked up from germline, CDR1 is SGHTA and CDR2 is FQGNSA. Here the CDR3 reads CASSSGTGSSYNSPLHF. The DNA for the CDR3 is TGTGCCAGCAGCTCCGGGACAGGAAGCTCCTATAATTCACCCCTCCACTTT.

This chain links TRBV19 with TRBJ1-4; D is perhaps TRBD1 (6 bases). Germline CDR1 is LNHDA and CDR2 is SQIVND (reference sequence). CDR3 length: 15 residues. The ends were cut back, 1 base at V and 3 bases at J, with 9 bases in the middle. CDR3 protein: CASSIATGSNEKLFF. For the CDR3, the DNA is TGTGCCAGTAGTATAGCGACAGGATCTAATGAAAAACTGTTTTTT.

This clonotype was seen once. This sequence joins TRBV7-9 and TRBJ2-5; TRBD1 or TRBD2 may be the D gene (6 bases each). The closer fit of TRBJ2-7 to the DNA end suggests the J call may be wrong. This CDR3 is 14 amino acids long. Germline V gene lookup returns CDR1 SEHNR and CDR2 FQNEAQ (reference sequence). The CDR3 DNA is TGTGCCAGCAGCTGGAGGGGGTTTGAGTACGAGCAGTACTTC. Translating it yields CASSWRGFEYEQYF.

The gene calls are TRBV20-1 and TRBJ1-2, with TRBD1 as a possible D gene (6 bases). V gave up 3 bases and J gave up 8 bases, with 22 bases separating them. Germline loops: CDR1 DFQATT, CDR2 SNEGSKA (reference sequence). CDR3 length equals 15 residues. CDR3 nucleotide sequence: TGCAGTGCTAGCCCCAGGGGATCTGGGTTCGGAGGCTACACCTTC. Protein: CSASPRGSGFGGYTF.

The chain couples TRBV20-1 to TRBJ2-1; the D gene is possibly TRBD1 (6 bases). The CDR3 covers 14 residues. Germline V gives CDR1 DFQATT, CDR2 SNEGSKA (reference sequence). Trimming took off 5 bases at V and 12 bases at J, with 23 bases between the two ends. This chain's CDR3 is CSAGGRAFSSGQFF. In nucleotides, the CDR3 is TGCAGTGCTGGGGGCAGGGCCTTCTCAAGTGGGCAGTTCTTC.

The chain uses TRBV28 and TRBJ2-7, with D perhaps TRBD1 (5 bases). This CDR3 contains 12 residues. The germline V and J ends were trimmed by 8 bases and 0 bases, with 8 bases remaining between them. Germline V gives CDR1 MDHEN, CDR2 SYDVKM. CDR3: CASGHLSYEQYF. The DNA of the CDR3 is TGTGCCAGCGGACACCTCTCCTACGAGCAGTACTTC.

The DNA for the CDR3 is TGTGCCAGCTCAATGGTACAGCCGTGGACCGCGGGGTACAATGAGCAGTTCTTC. Translating gives CASSMVQPWTAGYNEQFF. The chain couples TRBV18 to TRBJ2-1, with D maybe TRBD2 (6 bases). Trimming took off 5 bases at V and 4 bases at J, with 24 bases between the two ends. From germline, CDR1 is KGHSH and CDR2 LQKENI. CDR3 size: 18 residues.

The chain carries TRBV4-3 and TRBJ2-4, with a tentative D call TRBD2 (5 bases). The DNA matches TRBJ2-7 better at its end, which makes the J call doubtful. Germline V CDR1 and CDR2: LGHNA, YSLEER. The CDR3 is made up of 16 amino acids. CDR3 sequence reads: CASSQGGLRQIYEQYF. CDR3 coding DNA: TGCGCCAGCAGCCAAGGCGGGCTGAGGCAGATCTACGAGCAGTACTTC.

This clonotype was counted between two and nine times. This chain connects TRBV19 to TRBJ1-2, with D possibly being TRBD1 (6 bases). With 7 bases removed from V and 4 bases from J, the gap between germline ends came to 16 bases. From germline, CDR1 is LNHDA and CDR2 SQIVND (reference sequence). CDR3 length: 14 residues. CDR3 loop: CASTTGGTFYGYTF. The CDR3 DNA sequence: TGTGCCAGTACCACAGGAGGGACATTCTATGGCTACACCTTC.